This T cell receptor (beta chain) was sequenced during a study of molecular identifiers for immune sequencing clone quantification. This clonotype was observed at least ten times. Its antigen is undetermined. TCRdb reanalysed the PCR reads using MiXCR and keeps one entry per CDR3 protein. The table records approximately 680,000 distinct CDR3 sequences, over 25% of them present only once. CDR1 and CDR2 from the germline V gene are GTSNPN and SVGIG (reference sequence). This CDR3 is built from 13 residues. V lost 2 bases and J 4 bases, leaving 11 bases between the germline ends. Study-level results: Beyond 20 RNA copies, clones held over 98% of effector molecules, compared with under 1% in naive cells.

V usage is TRBV30 and J usage is TRBJ1-1, with D tentatively TRBD1 (5 bases). The sequence came from a human donor in good health. Some libraries in this study had Jurkat cell RNA spiked in. The sample consisted of naive CD8+ T cells from blood, with Jurkat cell RNA spiked in. The subset here: FACS-sorted CD8+CD4-CCR7+CD45RA+ naive T cells. The CDR3 DNA reads TGTGCCTGGAGTCCAGGGATCGGCACTGAAGCTTTCTTT. As protein: CAWSPGIGTEAFF.